This TCR beta chain was sequenced for a study of patients and donors after allogeneic stem cell transplantation. CDR3 length: 13 amino acids. This clonotype was detected a few times. TCRdb itself ran the RT-PCR reads through MiXCR, one entry per CDR3 protein. The sample shows about 90,000 distinct CDR3 sequences, roughly 48% of them seen only once. This clonotype originated in a human donor who was either an allogeneic HSCT recipient or a stem cell or donor lymphocyte infusion donor (not recorded which). It is not recorded whose cells these are; they may come from a transplant donor. The sample comprised blood, either unsorted or a sorted T cell fraction (not recorded which). The V call is TRBV12-3 or TRBV12-4, the J call TRBJ1-5; D unclear. CDR3 coding DNA: TGTGCAACAACCGGGGAGAGCAATCAGCCCCAGCATTTT. Residues: CATTGESNQPQHF.